Below, 12 T cell receptor beta chains from the same sample are listed, as sequenced in a study of blood T cells in healthy people across ages. Primed by a sample-barcoded 5' primer and a J-beta primer mix, a second PCR proceeded for roughly 7 to 12 cycles. Each CDR3 protein is one row after TCRdb ran MiXCR on the 5' RACE reads. The table has about 1,800,000 distinct CDR3 sequences, 28% seen once. Sequenced material: blood. Every receptor here comes from a woman aged 25 to 39 in good health.

The rearrangement uses TRBV20-1 and TRBJ1-6; tentatively, D is TRBD1 (6 bases). The CDR3 spans 15 residues. With 5 bases removed from V and 7 bases from J, the gap between germline ends came to 18 bases. Germline loops: CDR1 DFQATT, CDR2 SNEGSKA (reference sequence). The CDR3 DNA reads as TGCAGTGCTGTATTTCGACAGGCGTGGAATTCACCCCTCCACTTT. Its protein product is CSAVFRQAWNSPLHF.

This clonotype was detected ten times or more. The chain has TRBV7-2 and TRBJ2-7; D call uncertain. V dropped 1 base and J dropped 3 bases, with 16 bases sitting between them. CDR1 SGHTA and CDR2 FQGNSA come from the germline V gene. The CDR3 spans 16 residues. CDR3 nucleotide sequence: TGTGCCAGCAGCTTAGAGGGCGGTTTTCCTTTCTACGAGCAGTACTTC. Translation: CASSLEGGFPFYEQYF.

This clonotype has only a few counts. CDR3 sequence reads: CASTGSAETQYF. CDR3 DNA: TGTGCCAGCACCGGGAGCGCGGAGACCCAGTACTTC. The chain combines TRBV6-2 or TRBV6-3 with TRBJ2-5; possible D gene TRBD2, 6 bases. The V end was cut by 7 bases, the J end by 5 bases, with 11 bases between. In germline, CDR1 is MNHEY, CDR2 SVGEGT. The CDR3 is 12 amino acids.

V usage is TRBV2 and J usage is TRBJ2-1; D is uncertain. Trimming removed 3 bases at V and 11 bases at J, with 8 bases between. CDR1 is SNHLY, CDR2 FYNNEI, per germline. CDR3 length: 11 amino acids. Written as DNA, the CDR3 is TGTGCCAGCAGTGACGCCCCCAAGCAGTTCTTC. Translated: CASSDAPKQFF.

This clonotype was found a few times. This chain joins TRBV11-3 and TRBJ2-1, with TRBD2 matching 13 bases. Germline assignment: CDR1 SGHNT and CDR2 YENEEA. The CDR3 totals 16 residues. The V and J ends lost 1 base and 8 bases, in that order; junction bases with no gene match: 5. This chain's CDR3 is CASSLGLGLAGDEQFF. The DNA for the CDR3 is TGTGCCAGCAGCTTAGGTCTAGGACTAGCGGGGGATGAGCAGTTCTTC.

This clonotype was seen repeatedly, ten times or more. This chain uses TRBV29-1 with TRBJ1-2; 8 nucleotides align to TRBD1. The V gene's germline CDR1 is SQVTM and CDR2 ANQGSEA. This CDR3 contains 16 residues. The trim removed 5 bases at V and 6 bases at J, leaving 17 bases unmatched. The CDR3, as DNA: TGCAGCGTTCTAACACCACCAGGACAGGGACGGGATGGCTACACCTTC. It is translated as CSVLTPPGQGRDGYTF.

At least ten counts were recorded for this clonotype. The rearrangement links TRBV20-1 to TRBJ1-2, with D tentatively TRBD1 (5 bases). The CDR3 totals 11 residues. Germline lookup yields CDR1 DFQATT and CDR2 SNEGSKA (reference sequence). The V and J ends lost 4 bases and 7 bases respectively, with 10 bases between them. The CDR3 sequence is CSATPGFGYTF. In DNA, the CDR3 is TGCAGTGCTACCCCAGGGTTTGGCTACACCTTC.

This clonotype has more than one count but fewer than ten. The CDR3: CSARDSRARDEKLFF. CDR3 bases: TGCAGTGCTAGAGATAGTCGGGCCCGGGATGAAAAACTGTTTTTT. V and J are TRBV20-1 and TRBJ1-4; D is unresolved. CDR1 and CDR2 (germline): DFQATT, SNEGSKA (reference sequence). Trimming shortened V by 0 bases and J by 6 bases, and 14 bases separated the two germline ends. This CDR3 comprises 15 residues.

This clonotype has more than one count but fewer than ten. The chain employs TRBV20-1 and TRBJ2-7; possibly TRBD1 for D (6 bases). Looked up from germline, CDR1 is DFQATT and CDR2 is SNEGSKA (reference sequence). The CDR3 covers 16 residues. The germline V and J ends were trimmed by 3 bases and 2 bases, with 20 bases remaining between them. The CDR3 bases are TGCAGTGCTAGGGACGGACAGACTAAATTACCCTACGAGCAGTACTTC. This codes for CSARDGQTKLPYEQYF.

The V and J genes are TRBV20-1 and TRBJ2-1; TRBD1 matches 9 bases. CDR1 DFQATT and CDR2 SNEGSKA come from the germline V gene (reference sequence). The CDR3 loop spans 16 amino acids. Trimming at V came to 5 bases and at J to 6 bases, leaving 14 bases not matched to a gene. For the CDR3, the DNA is TGCAGTGCTTCCCTTGGGACAGGGCCTGGGTTCAATGAGCAGTTCTTC. Encoded protein: CSASLGTGPGFNEQFF.

The chain joins TRBV20-1 to TRBJ2-7; D may be TRBD2 (6 bases). Germline loops: CDR1 DFQATT, CDR2 SNEGSKA (reference sequence). V was shortened by 3 bases and J by 7 bases, with 16 bases between the two germline ends. The CDR3 spans 13 residues. CDR3 in DNA: TGCAGTGCTAGTTTGCCGGGAGCGCGGGAGCAGTACTTC. Translated: CSASLPGAREQYF.

There are a few counts of this clonotype. The rearrangement joins TRBV4-2 to TRBJ2-2, with D perhaps being TRBD1 or TRBD2 (5 bases each). The CDR3 length is 14 residues. The germline gives CDR1 LGHNA, CDR2 YNFKEQ. Trimming shortened V by 1 base and J by 6 bases, and 9 bases separated the two germline ends. CDR3 coding DNA: TGTGCCAGCAGCCAAGCGGGGCTCGCCGGGGAGCTGTTTTTT. Its translation: CASSQAGLAGELFF.